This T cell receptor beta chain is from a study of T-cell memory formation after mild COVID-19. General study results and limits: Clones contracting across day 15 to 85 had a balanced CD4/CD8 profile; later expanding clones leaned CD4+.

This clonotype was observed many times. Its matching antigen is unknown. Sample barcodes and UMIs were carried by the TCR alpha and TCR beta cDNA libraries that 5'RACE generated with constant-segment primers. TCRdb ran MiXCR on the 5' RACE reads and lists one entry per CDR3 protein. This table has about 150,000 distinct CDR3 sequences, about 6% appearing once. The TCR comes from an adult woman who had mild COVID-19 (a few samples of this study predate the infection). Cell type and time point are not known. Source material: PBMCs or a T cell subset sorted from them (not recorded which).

In DNA, the CDR3 is TGCGCCAGCAGCTTAACGGGACTCCCACAAGAGACCCAGTACTTC. Amino acids: CASSLTGLPQETQYF. The chain links TRBV5-1 to TRBJ2-5; D possibly corresponds to TRBD2 (6 bases). CDR3 length: 15 amino acids. V lost 2 bases, J lost 2 bases, and 13 bases lay in between. The germline gives CDR1 SGHRS, CDR2 YFSETQ. The entire variable domain, with the rest obtained from reference TRBV5-1 and TRBJ2-5, is as follows: KAGVTQTPRYLIKTRGQQVTLSCSPISGHRSVSWYQQTPGQGLQFLFEYFSETQRNKGNFPGRFSGRQFSNSRSEMNVSTLELGDSALYLCASSLTGLPQETQYFGPGTRLLVL.